Given below is one TCR beta chain in context. TCRdb used MiXCR to reprocess the RT-PCR reads, holding one entry per CDR3 protein. The table records tens of thousands of distinct CDR3 sequences, about 6.8% of them present only once. The sample originates from a study of patients and donors after allogeneic stem cell transplantation. CDR1 is SGHVS, CDR2 FNYEAQ, per germline. The CDR3 runs to 14 residues. Trimming pared 6 bases from V and 3 bases from J, leaving 12 bases between. This chain joins TRBV7-6 and TRBJ2-1; TRBD2 is a possible D gene (6 bases). Sequencing was done on a sample of blood, either unsorted or a sorted T cell fraction (not recorded which). This clonotype was sampled from a human donor who was either an allogeneic HSCT recipient or a stem cell or donor lymphocyte infusion donor (not recorded which). It is not recorded whose cells these are; they may come from a transplant donor. As DNA, the CDR3 is TGTGCCAGCAGTGCGAGCGGGTTCTACAATGAGCAGTTCTTC. It specifies CASSASGFYNEQFF.